The clone carrying this T cell receptor beta chain appeared a few times. Its antigen remains unidentified. The data were obtained in a study of T cells in localized non-small cell lung cancer. Study-level findings and limits: In adjacent lung appeared a median about 58 of the top 100 tumor clones. Adjacent uninvolved lung had the highest clonality, suggesting focused antigen responses. A raised T cell density in blood coincided with lengthier overall survival.

V gave up 5 bases and J gave up 6 bases, with 14 bases separating them. CDR3 length equals 12 residues. Germline CDR1 is SQVTM and CDR2 is ANQGSEA. TCRdb keeps only in-frame clones here, not all; method: immunoSEQ multiplex PCR. The table shows approximately 1,000 clones, with about 22% occurring only once. The genes are TRBV29-1 and TRBJ2-7; D is perhaps TRBD1 (6 bases). Material: normal lung tissue next to the tumor, obtained before any cancer treatment. The receptor comes from a man between 40 and 69 years old with stage III lung adenocarcinoma. The CDR3 DNA sequence: TGCAGCGTTAGGGGGAGTATCGGCGAGCAGTACTTC. Protein: CSVRGSIGEQYF.